This entry lists 17 T cell receptor beta chains sequenced from one sample in a study of shared clonotypes between healthy human individuals. Assay used: immunoSEQ multiplex PCR; TCRdb lists only in-frame clones, some missing. The table records millions of clones, 90% to 95% of them present only once. The sequencing input was naive CD4+ T cells from PBMCs. Subset indicated: CD45RA+ positively selected. The receptors were sampled from a man younger than 35 in good health. Some clones in this sample may be carry-over from other donors' samples.

This chain uses TRBV10-3 with TRBJ2-5; D remains ambiguous. Trimming pared 4 bases from V and 4 bases from J, leaving 13 bases between. This CDR3 comprises 14 residues. Looked up from germline, CDR1 is ENHRY and CDR2 is SYGVKD. The chain's CDR3 is CAISVLRSGETQYF. CDR3 nucleotide sequence: TGTGCCATCAGTGTTCTGAGATCCGGAGAGACCCAGTACTTC.

The chain combines TRBV6-5 with TRBJ2-7, with D possibly TRBD1 on 6 matching bases. The V end lost 6 bases, the J end lost 6 bases, and 21 bases lay between the germline ends. This CDR3 comprises 15 residues. Per germline, CDR1 MNHEY and CDR2 SVGAGI. The CDR3 sequence: CASSPANGQSSEQYF. DNA of the CDR3: TGTGCCAGCAGCCCCGCTAACGGACAGTCCAGCGAGCAGTACTTC.

V is TRBV6-6 and J is TRBJ2-1, with D hard to call. The CDR3 loop spans 15 amino acids. Germline CDR1 is MNHNY and CDR2 is SVGAGI (reference sequence). Deletions cut 4 bases from V and 1 base from J, with 11 bases between. The CDR3 DNA follows: TGTGCCAGCAGTTGGGGTGGAATGTCCTACAATGAGCAGTTCTTC. Translation: CASSWGGMSYNEQFF.

The chain uses TRBV7-2 and TRBJ1-3; D perhaps matches TRBD1 (6 bases). Germline CDR1 SGHTA, CDR2 FQGNSA. Trimming removed 5 bases from V and 0 bases from J, with 11 bases in between. The CDR3 contains 15 residues. The CDR3 nucleotides are TGTGCCAGCAGCGATCGGGGGCCCTCTGGAAACACCATATATTTT. It codes for CASSDRGPSGNTIYF. The complete variable domain, with remaining parts taken from reference TRBV7-2 and TRBJ1-3, reads GAGVSQSPSNKVTEKGKDVELRCDPISGHTALYWYRQSLGQGLEFLIYFQGNSAPDKSGLPSDRFSAERTGGSVSTLTIQRTQQEDSAVYLCASSDRGPSGNTIYFGEGSWLTVV.

This chain connects TRBV5-6 to TRBJ2-2, with D uncertain. Germline CDR1 and CDR2: SGHDT and YYEEEE. This CDR3 region has 15 residues. V lost 4 bases and J lost 0, with 10 bases in between. CDR3 amino acids: CASSPTPTNTGELFF. In DNA form, the CDR3 reads TGTGCCAGCAGCCCGACACCAACGAACACCGGGGAGCTGTTTTTT. The full variable domain, completed using reference TRBV5-6 and TRBJ2-2, is DAGVTQSPTHLIKTRGQQVTLRCSPKSGHDTVSWYQQALGQGPQFIFQYYEEEERQRGNFPDRFSGHQFPNYSSELNVNALLLGDSALYLCASSPTPTNTGELFFGEGSRLTVL.

This chain links TRBV7-8 with TRBJ1-1, with TRBD1 matching over 7 bases. The CDR3 length is 14 residues. Unmatched junction bases numbered 9, after V lost 4 bases and J lost 7 bases. The germline V gene has CDR1 SGHVS and CDR2 FQNEAQ. The CDR3 sequence is CASSSRQGYSEAFF. CDR3 DNA sequence: TGTGCCAGCAGCTCAAGACAGGGATATAGTGAAGCTTTCTTT.

The V and J genes are TRBV6-1 and TRBJ2-1; possible D gene TRBD2, 6 bases. The CDR3 is 14 residues long. Germline lookup yields CDR1 MNHNS and CDR2 SASEGT. V shed 2 bases and J shed 7 bases, with 12 bases lying between them. The CDR3 is CASSEQAGRNEQFF. Written as DNA, the CDR3 is TGTGCCAGCAGTGAACAAGCGGGTAGAAATGAGCAGTTCTTC.

This chain uses TRBV18 with TRBJ1-2; 12 bases agree with TRBD1. The CDR3 totals 14 residues. The V gene end was trimmed by 3 bases and the J gene end by 7 bases; junction bases not matched to a gene: 3. Germline V gene lookup returns CDR1 KGHSH and CDR2 LQKENI. The CDR3 DNA reads as TGTGCCAGCTCACCCCGGGACAGGGGGCTTGGCTACACCTTC. Translating it yields CASSPRDRGLGYTF.

This clone was picked up one time. V gene TRBV7-7 combines with J gene TRBJ2-5, with TRBD2 matching 7 bases. The CDR3 is 13 amino acids. Germline V gene sequence: CDR1 SSHAT, CDR2 FNYEAQ (reference sequence). The J segment lost 3 bases and the V segment lost 5 bases, leaving 3 bases of the junction unmatched. The CDR3 region is CASSRDYEETQYF. DNA of the CDR3: TGTGCCAGCAGCCGGGACTACGAAGAGACCCAGTACTTC.

The CDR3, as DNA: TGTGCCAGCAGTTCGCGTTGGGTTGAAGCTTTCTTT. As protein: CASSSRWVEAFF. The rearrangement links TRBV28 to TRBJ1-1, with unresolved D. This CDR3 has 12 amino acids. V lost 4 bases, J lost 7 bases, and 10 bases lay in between. Germline assignment: CDR1 MDHEN and CDR2 SYDVKM.

This sequence joins TRBV7-3 and TRBJ2-3; 13 bases align to TRBD2. Unmatched junction bases numbered 7, after V lost 1 base and J lost 6 bases. Germline CDR1 is SGHTA and CDR2 is FQGTGA. The CDR3 covers 17 residues. In DNA form, the CDR3 reads TGTGCCAGCAGCTTAATCGGGACTAGCGGGATTTCGGATACGCAGTATTTT. As protein: CASSLIGTSGISDTQYF.

The chain is built from TRBV10-3 and TRBJ1-1, with 10 nucleotides matching TRBD1. V lost 3 bases to trimming and J lost 3 bases; unmatched junction nucleotides: 1. Per germline, CDR1 ENHRY and CDR2 SYGVKD. There are 14 residues in the CDR3. The CDR3 coding sequence is TGTGCCATCAGTGACGGACAGGGGGACACTGAAGCTTTCTTT. Protein product: CAISDGQGDTEAFF.

The CDR3 protein is CASSPFGLAGSTDTQYF. DNA for the CDR3: TGTGCCAGCTCACCATTCGGGCTAGCGGGAAGCACAGATACGCAGTATTTT. This chain joins TRBV18 and TRBJ2-3, with 9 nucleotides matching TRBD2. With 2 bases clipped from V and 0 bases from J, the junction kept 6 bases outside the gene matches. The CDR3 sequence is 17 residues long. Germline V lookup: CDR1 KGHSH, CDR2 LQKENI.

V usage is TRBV19 and J usage is TRBJ1-3, with D possibly TRBD1 on 5 matching bases. This CDR3 spans 18 amino acids. Per the germline V gene, CDR1 is LNHDA and CDR2 is SQIVND (reference sequence). V gave up 6 bases and J gave up 0 bases, with 21 bases separating them. In DNA form, the CDR3 reads TGTGCCAGTAGCATAACAGGTCGCGACTTATACTCTGGAAACACCATATATTTT. Encoded protein: CASSITGRDLYSGNTIYF.

For this clone: The same CDR3 also results from other DNA sequences found in this sample. J is TRBJ1-1 and V is TRBV28; tentative D call: TRBD1 (5 bases). V lost 5 bases and J lost 1, with 11 bases in between. The germline gives CDR1 MDHEN, CDR2 SYDVKM. CDR3 length: 14 amino acids. CDR3 DNA: TGTGCCAGCAGTAGCCCAGGGAGGAACACTGAAGCTTTCTTT. This gives the protein CASSSPGRNTEAFF.

This chain uses TRBV11-2 with TRBJ2-7, with D possibly being TRBD1 (5 bases). Germline CDR1 reads SGHAT; CDR2 reads FQNNGV. The CDR3 sequence is 12 residues long. The ends were cut back, 2 bases at V and 5 bases at J, with 7 bases in the middle. The CDR3 loop is CASSLIGDEQYF. The DNA for the CDR3 is TGTGCCAGCAGCTTAATAGGGGACGAGCAGTACTTC.

V usage is TRBV30 and J usage is TRBJ1-5; D is ambiguous. This CDR3 spans 13 amino acids. Germline V CDR1 and CDR2: GTSNPN, SVGIG (reference sequence). V was pared by 1 base and J by 5 bases, with 9 bases between. DNA of the CDR3: TGTGCCTGGAGTGGTGGGTTCGATCAGCCCCAGCATTTT. Amino acid sequence: CAWSGGFDQPQHF.